This T cell receptor beta chain originates from a study of blood T cell repertoires in COVID-19. CDR1 and CDR2 (germline): MDHEN, SYDVKM. Trimming left V 6 bases short and J 3 bases short, with 14 bases between. CDR3 length: 14 residues. Under the authors' procedure: From reference gene primer amplification, estimates of nucleated cell counts were derived. The assay was immunoSEQ multiplex PCR, and TCRdb's table has in-frame clones only and misses some. V and J calls and clone size are copied from that table; D and trimming were computed from the DNA. The sample comprises 80,000 to 95,000 clones, about four fifths of which are singletons, and 8.5% to 10% rests with the top ten.

The sample was peripheral blood. The chain is built from TRBV28 and TRBJ1-1; maybe TRBD1 (6 bases). The sequence was obtained from a woman aged 80 or older with acute or convalescent COVID-19. DNA of the CDR3: TGTGCCAGCAGGAGCGGACAGTGGTACACTGAAGCTTTCTTT. Translation: CASRSGQWYTEAFF.